The clone carrying this T cell receptor beta chain was detected ten times or more. Its antigen is as yet unknown. The time point denotes: newly diagnosed GD, antithyroid drugs for less than 3 months. Extracted PBMC RNA gave rise to the TCR library. The source of the patients was an endocrinology department in Xi'an, China. This entry comes from a study of regulatory T cells in long-lasting Graves disease. Arm-PCR with iRepertoire HTBI primers amplified the CDR3 regions for these TCR beta libraries. TCRdb re-derived calls from the multiplex PCR reads in MiXCR, one entry per CDR3 protein. This sample has some 460,000 distinct CDR3 sequences, with around 15% found just once. The germline gives CDR1 DFQATT, CDR2 SNEGSKA (reference sequence). CDR3 size: 15 residues. The V gene lost 0 bases and the J gene lost 7 bases, with 16 bases spanning the gap. Regarding the study as a whole: Whereas approximately 980 public clonotypes were shared by new patients, persistent patients shared more, at over 2,500.

These data are also associated with another study on T cells in Graves' hyperthyroidism and ophthalmopathy. Per that paper: Patients were excluded for uncontrolled infection, other autoimmune disease, pregnancy or lactation. Using the HTBI primer set, a first-round RT-PCR was run on the TCR CDR3.

This receptor was taken from a man aged 35 to 55 with Graves disease. Sequences were derived from peripheral blood mononuclear cells (PBMCs), sampled at new diagnosis, from a patient treated with antithyroid drugs. This chain joins TRBV20-1 and TRBJ2-1, with a tentative D call TRBD2 (6 bases). The CDR3 DNA reads as TGCAGTGCTAGAGATATGATAGCGGAAAGGAATGAGCAGTTCTTC. Translation: CSARDMIAERNEQFF.